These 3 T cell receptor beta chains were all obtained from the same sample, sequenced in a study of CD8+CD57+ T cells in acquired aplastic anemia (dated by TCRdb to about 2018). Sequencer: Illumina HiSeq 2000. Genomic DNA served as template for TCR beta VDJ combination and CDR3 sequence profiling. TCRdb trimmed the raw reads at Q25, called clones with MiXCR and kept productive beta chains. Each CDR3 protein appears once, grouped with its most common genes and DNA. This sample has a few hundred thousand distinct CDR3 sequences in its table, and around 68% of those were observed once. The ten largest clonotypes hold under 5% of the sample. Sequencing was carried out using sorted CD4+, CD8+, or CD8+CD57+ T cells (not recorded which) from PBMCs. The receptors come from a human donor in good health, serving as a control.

CDR3 sequence (DNA): TGTGCCAGCACCCGGCGGGGAGACAGCACAGATACGCAGTATTTT. Translated: CASTRRGDSTDTQYF. V and J are TRBV7-2 and TRBJ2-3; D possibly corresponds to TRBD2 (6 bases). Germline CDR1 SGHTA, CDR2 FQGNSA. V was cut by 7 bases and J by 0 bases, with 14 bases left in between. The CDR3 runs 15 residues.

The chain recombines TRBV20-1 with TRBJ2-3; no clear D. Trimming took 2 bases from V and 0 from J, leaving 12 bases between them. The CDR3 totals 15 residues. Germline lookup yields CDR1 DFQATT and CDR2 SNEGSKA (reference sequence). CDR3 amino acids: CSARLTRASTDTQYF. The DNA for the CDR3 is TGCAGTGCTAGATTAACCCGGGCGAGCACAGATACGCAGTATTTT.

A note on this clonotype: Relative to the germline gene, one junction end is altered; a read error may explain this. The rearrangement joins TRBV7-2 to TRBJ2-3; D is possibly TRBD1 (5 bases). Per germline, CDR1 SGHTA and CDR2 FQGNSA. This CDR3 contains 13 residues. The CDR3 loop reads CASSFRRTQTKDF. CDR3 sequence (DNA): TGTGCCAGCAGCTTCCGACGGACACAAACAAAGGATTTC.